This TCR beta chain was sequenced in a study of identical twins. Notes on the study in general: Whereas memory repertoires showed no such difference, abundant cord blood beta clonotypes carried fewer insertions. Conclusions came from cross-sectional statistical analysis, not from following the same donors. It was possible that invariant MAIT and iNKT cells partly confounded the zero-insertion analyses.

One entry per CDR3 protein, called by TCRdb with MiXCR from the 5' RACE reads. The table records about 890,000 distinct CDR3 sequences, 9% to 15% of them present only once. Comment on this clonotype: No antigen is known for it.

This sample was shared with a second study, whose subject was yellow fever vaccine responses in identical twins. That study adds: The T cell response to vaccination in identical twins was reportedly partly convergent and partly personalized.

This clonotype was obtained from a woman under 30 in good health. The sample comprised PBMCs.

The CDR3 protein is CASSLCEFIFGFLSSGANVLTF. CDR3 nucleotides: TGTGCCAGCAGTTTATGCGAGTTTATTTTTGGTTTCCTATCCTCTGGGGCCAACGTCCTGACTTTC. This chain uses TRBV28 with TRBJ2-6; no reliable D call. V was clipped by 0 bases and J by 0 bases, with 24 bases between them. The CDR3 has 22 amino acids. CDR1 is MDHEN, CDR2 SYDVKM, per germline. Using reference TRBV28 and TRBJ2-6 for the parts outside the CDR3, the full variable domain is DVKVTQSSRYLVKRTGEKVFLECVQDMDHENMFWYRQDPGLGLRLIYFSYDVKMKEKGDIPEGYSVSREKKERFSLILESASTNQTSMYLCASSLCEFIFGFLSSGANVLTFGAGSRLTVL.